This is a list of T cell receptor beta chains from one sample in a study of cytomegalovirus exposure and HLA in healthy donors. Here immunoSEQ multiplex PCR was the method, and the copy in TCRdb shows in-frame clones only, minus some. The data contain 85,000 to 120,000 clones, around 68% of them seen just once; the ten biggest clones take up around 5%. The sequenced sample was PBMCs. All receptors come from a human donor in good health. CDR3s include the opening cysteine and the closing phenylalanine or tryptophan. A D gene is named only where the DNA matches it firmly. Expanded clones get a size class; other rows say once, few or many, or leave the size out.

j_gene	v_gene	d_gene	abundance	CDR3nt	CDR3aa
TRBJ1-1	TRBV2	TRBD1	few	TGTGCCAGCAGGACAACAGGGGTTTCAAGGAGAACTGAAGCTTTCTTT	CASRTTGVSRRTEAFF
TRBJ2-7	TRBV28	NA	once	TGTGCCAGCGGATCCCTTGGGGGGAGGATAAACGAGCAGTACTTC	CASGSLGGRINEQYF
TRBJ2-7	TRBV6-5	TRBD1	NA	TGTGCCAGCAGCACTACCCCCATGGACAGGGGCGAGCAGTACTTC	CASSTTPMDRGEQYF
TRBJ2-2	TRBV19	TRBD1	NA	TGTGCCAGTATTGGGACAGGGGGCACCGGGGAGCTGTTTTTT	CASIGTGGTGELFF
TRBJ2-4	TRBV25-1	TRBD1	few	TGTGCCAGCAGTGTGACAGGGGCGGTAAACATTCAGTACTTC	CASSVTGAVNIQYF
TRBJ1-1	TRBV5-1	TRBD1	NA	TGCGCCAGCAGCCCAAGGACAGGGGCAAACACTGAAGCTTTCTTT	CASSPRTGANTEAFF
TRBJ2-3	TRBV7-2	TRBD2	few	TGTGCCAGCAGCTTAGGGGGACTAGCGGGATGGACAGATACGCAGTATTTT	CASSLGGLAGWTDTQYF
TRBJ2-5	TRBV28	TRBD1	NA	TGTGCCAGCAGTCCACCCGACAGGGCTCAGGAGACCCAGTACTTC	CASSPPDRAQETQYF
TRBJ2-7	TRBV15	TRBD2	NA	TGTGCCACCAGCAGGGAGGCGGGGGGGAACGACGAGCAGTACTTC	CATSREAGGNDEQYF
TRBJ2-1	TRBV25-1	TRBD2	once	TGTGCCAGCAGTCCGTCCGGGACTAGCGGGAGGGCCTACAATGAGCAGTTCTTC	CASSPSGTSGRAYNEQFF
TRBJ2-7	TRBV27	NA	NA	TGTGCCAGCAGTTTATCAGCTCACTACGAGCAGTACTTC	CASSLSAHYEQYF
TRBJ2-6	TRBV12-5	TRBD1	NA	TGTGCTAGTGGTTCCGGACAGGCCGGGGCCAACGTCCTGACTTTC	CASGSGQAGANVLTF
TRBJ1-1	TRBV15	NA	NA	TGTGCCACCAGCAGTCACAGGAACACTGAAGCTTTCTTT	CATSSHRNTEAFF
TRBJ2-1	TRBV2	TRBD2	NA	TGTGCCAGCAGACTAGCGGGAGGGCCCCACAATGAGCAGTTCTTC	CASRLAGGPHNEQFF
TRBJ2-6	TRBV5-6	TRBD2	once	TGTGCCAGCAGCTTGATAGGCGGACTAGCGGGAGATGGGGCCAACGTCCTGACTTTC	CASSLIGGLAGDGANVLTF
TRBJ2-1	TRBV5-6	NA	NA	TGTGCCAGCAGCTTGGGAAGGGGCAATGAGCAGTTCTTC	CASSLGRGNEQFF
TRBJ2-7	TRBV19	TRBD1	NA	TGTGCCAGTACCAGGGACAGGTATTCCTACGAGCAGTACTTC	CASTRDRYSYEQYF
TRBJ2-7	TRBV4-1	TRBD2	medium-sized	TGCGCCAGCAGCCAAGATCACGCACTAGCGCAAGAGCAGTACTTC	CASSQDHALAQEQYF
TRBJ2-7	TRBV11-2	TRBD2	few	TGTGCCAGCAGCTCTATCGGACTAGCGGGAAGATACGAGCAGTACTTC	CASSSIGLAGRYEQYF
TRBJ1-2	TRBV7-8	TRBD1	NA	TGTGCCAGCAGCCGGGACAGCACGGCGGTGGATGGCTACACCTTC	CASSRDSTAVDGYTF
TRBJ2-7	TRBV19	NA	few	TGTGCCAGTAGTTCCCCCGGAGGTTCCAGCTCCTACGAGCAGTACTTC	CASSSPGGSSSYEQYF
TRBJ2-3	TRBV5-4	NA	NA	TGTGCCAGCAGCTTGGACTACGATACGCAGTATTTT	CASSLDYDTQYF
TRBJ2-7	TRBV25-1	TRBD1	NA	TGTGCCAGCAGAGGACAGGGTGGATACGAGCAGTACTTC	CASRGQGGYEQYF
TRBJ2-7	TRBV6-5	NA	few	TGTGCCAGCAGTGGGCAGACAGATTCTTCCTACGAGCAGTACTTC	CASSGQTDSSYEQYF
TRBJ1-1	TRBV28	NA	NA	TGTGCCAGCAGTTCCTACAGTGATACTAACACTGAAGCTTTCTTT	CASSSYSDTNTEAFF
TRBJ2-2	TRBV2	TRBD2	NA	TGTGCCAGCACCGGGGGGAGCACCGGGGAGCTGTTTTTT	CASTGGSTGELFF
TRBJ1-3	TRBV6-5	NA	NA	TGTGCCAGCAGTTACTCTAGGGGATTTGGAAACACCATATATTTT	CASSYSRGFGNTIYF
TRBJ2-7	TRBV13	TRBD1	NA	TGTGCCAGCAGCCGCCGCGGGACAGGGGGCTACGAGCAGTACTTC	CASSRRGTGGYEQYF
TRBJ2-7	TRBV6-1	NA	few	TGTGCCAGCAGTGAAGTGACAGTTCCCTCCTTGTACGAGCAGTACTTC	CASSEVTVPSLYEQYF
TRBJ2-7	TRBV25-1	TRBD1	NA	TGTGCCAGCAGTGACCCGGGACAGGGACTCTACGAGCAGTACTTC	CASSDPGQGLYEQYF
TRBJ2-1	TRBV4-1	NA	NA	TGCGCCAGCAGCCAAGATGGGCTCTACAATGAGCAGTTCTTC	CASSQDGLYNEQFF
TRBJ2-2	TRBV7-9	TRBD2	NA	TGTGCCAGCAGCTTAGTGGCAAGCGGGAGGGCCGGGACCGGGGAGCTGTTTTTT	CASSLVASGRAGTGELFF
TRBJ2-7	TRBV19	TRBD1	NA	TGTGCCAGTAGTATTAGGGACAGGACCTACGAGCAGTACTTC	CASSIRDRTYEQYF
TRBJ2-7	TRBV19	NA	NA	TGTGCCAGTAGTTTGACTATTACCTACGAGCAGTACTTC	CASSLTITYEQYF
TRBJ1-2	TRBV28	NA	NA	TGTGCCAGCAGTGACCCGCGGGGCCCCCGCTATGGCTACACCTTC	CASSDPRGPRYGYTF
TRBJ2-7	TRBV5-4	TRBD2	few	TGTGCCAGCAGCTTCGGGGGGGCCCAGCAGTACTTC	CASSFGGAQQYF
TRBJ1-2	TRBV14	NA	few	TGTGCCAGCAGCCGCATAATCACAGAAGGCTACACCTTC	CASSRIITEGYTF
TRBJ2-1	TRBV28	TRBD2	NA	TGTGCCAGCAGTAGGGGCGGGAGTGGCGTGAATGAGCAGTTCTTC	CASSRGGSGVNEQFF
TRBJ2-7	TRBV7-9	TRBD1	NA	TGTGCCAGCAGCTTAGGGACGGGACAGGCCTACGAGCAGTACTTC	CASSLGTGQAYEQYF
TRBJ1-1	TRBV7-9	TRBD1	NA	TGTGCCAGCAGCTTAGACGTAGACAGGGCTGAAGCTTTCTTT	CASSLDVDRAEAFF
TRBJ2-7	TRBV20-1	NA	NA	TGCAGTGCTAGACAATCCTACGAGCAGTACTTC	CSARQSYEQYF
TRBJ1-4	TRBV10-1	TRBD1	NA	TGCGCCAGCAGTGATTCCGGGACAGCCAGTAATGAAAAACTGTTTTTT	CASSDSGTASNEKLFF
TRBJ2-7	TRBV2	NA	NA	TGTGCCAGCAGTGAGTGGCGGCTGAGCTCCTACGAGCAGTACTTC	CASSEWRLSSYEQYF
TRBJ2-1	TRBV27	NA	NA	TGTGCCAGCAGTTTAAGGGGGTACAATGAGCAGTTCTTC	CASSLRGYNEQFF
TRBJ1-3	TRBV6-5	TRBD1	once	TGTGCTAGCAGTTACGGGGGGACAGTCCCTGGAAACACCATATATTTT	CASSYGGTVPGNTIYF
TRBJ1-5	TRBV11-3	NA	few	TGTGCCAGCAGCTTAGTATCGGGGTTCAGCAGCAATCAGCCCCAGCATTTT	CASSLVSGFSSNQPQHF
TRBJ2-7	TRBV6-1	NA	once	TGTGCTACAGCGGACTACGTAACCTACGAGCAGTACTTC	CATADYVTYEQYF
TRBJ2-7	TRBV5-6	TRBD1	NA	TGTGCCAGCAGCATTGGACAGGGGGCATCCTACGAGCAGTACTTC	CASSIGQGASYEQYF
TRBJ2-3	TRBV28	TRBD2	few	TGTGCCAGCAGTTTATGGACTAGCGGGACCGCGGGCACAGATACGCAGTATTTT	CASSLWTSGTAGTDTQYF
TRBJ2-5	TRBV7-8	TRBD2	few	TGTGCCAGCAGCCAGTACGGGGAGGTCGGACTAGCGGGAACAGAGACCCAGTACTTC	CASSQYGEVGLAGTETQYF
TRBJ2-7	TRBV6-1	NA	NA	TGTGCCACGGCCTTGGCTAGTAGGAGAGTGGAGCAGTACTTC	CATALASRRVEQYF
TRBJ2-1	TRBV9	NA	NA	TGTGCCAGCAGCGTAGACCGGGAAACCTACAATGAGCAGTTCTTC	CASSVDRETYNEQFF